What follows describes a single TCR beta chain. These data originate in a study of blood T cell repertoires in COVID-19. Method: immunoSEQ multiplex PCR; TCRdb's copy keeps in-frame clones and lacks some. The sample has approximately 100,000 clones, approximately 90% seen once. V was clipped by 1 base and J by 9 bases, with 16 bases between them. Germline CDR1 reads LNHDA; CDR2 reads SQIVND (reference sequence). The CDR3 has 15 amino acids. The sequenced sample was peripheral blood. The rearrangement links TRBV19 to TRBJ1-5, with TRBD1 as a possible D gene (6 bases). The origin of this receptor is a human donor with acute or convalescent COVID-19. The donor label of this sample is uncertain. Here the CDR3 DNA reads TGTGCCAGTAGTATAGTAGGACGCAGAGGGGGGCCCCAGCATTTT. As protein: CASSIVGRRGGPQHF.